The present T cell receptor (beta chain) was sequenced within a study of cytomegalovirus exposure and HLA in healthy donors. The V end was cut by 5 bases, the J end by 8 bases, with 21 bases between. Germline CDR1 SGHTA, CDR2 FQGNSA. The CDR3 sequence is 16 residues long. Regarding the study as a whole: Data from an earlier analysis indicated that most TCR beta V segments were productive either about 87% or about 30% of the time. HLA allele associations emerged for about 16,000 TCR beta sequences in a later analysis, at 0.05 false discovery rate.

Concerning this clone itself: The antigen is undetermined.

Vbeta (60) and Jbeta (13) primers were used in the PCR. Repertoires were generated with immunoSEQ multiplex PCR, while TCRdb's copy carries only in-frame clones and drops some. The sample has about 200,000 clones, 79% seen once. The TCR was taken from a woman between 45 and 60 years old in good health and CMV-seronegative. Sequences were obtained from PBMCs. The chain carries TRBV7-2 and TRBJ2-2; D might be TRBD1 (6 bases). The CDR3 DNA reads as TGTGCCAGCAGCCCACCCACAGGGAGCATCGCAGGGGAGCTGTTTTTT. This translates into CASSPPTGSIAGELFF.